This TCR beta chain was documented in a study of cytomegalovirus exposure and HLA in healthy donors. The PCR used 60 Vbeta and 13 Jbeta primers. Generated by immunoSEQ multiplex PCR, the TCRdb table keeps only in-frame clones and is missing some. The sample yields about 150,000 clones, around 76% seen once. This CDR3 is built from 11 residues. The V gene lost 10 bases and the J gene lost 11 bases, with 16 bases spanning the gap. Germline CDR1 and CDR2: MGHDK and SYGVNS. Details on this clone: Its antigen is as yet unknown.

Overall study findings and caveats: A highly shared variant cluster was judged a likely technical artifact. Cytomegalovirus association was listed for approximately 150 TCR beta chains.

This sequence joins TRBV25-1 and TRBJ2-3; D possibly corresponds to TRBD1 (5 bases). The receptor comes from a man aged 35-49 years in good health and CMV-seronegative. Input material: PBMCs. This CDR3 reads CATSAGQGQYF. Written as DNA, the CDR3 is TGTGCCACCTCGGCCGGCCAGGGGCAGTATTTT.